A single T cell receptor (beta chain) is shown here with its context. Its antigen is currently unknown. The source of the sample is a study of beta chain features in type 1 diabetes. About the study: All samples combined gave roughly 110,000,000 sorted cells for examination.

Expressed TCRB transcripts were sequenced after all isolated RNA was converted to cDNA. The protocol was immunoSEQ multiplex PCR, while the TCRdb copy is restricted to in-frame clones and leaves out a portion. The repertoire holds hundreds of thousands of clones, about an eighth seen once, with just under 0.04% in the top ten. The CDR3 runs 13 residues. Trimming took off 5 bases at V and 4 bases at J, with 14 bases between the two ends. CDR1 and CDR2 (germline): GTSNPN, SVGIG (reference sequence). Whole-study results and caveats: Insertions were fewer and deletions more numerous at VDJ junctions in type 1 diabetes patients. Unsettled here was the matter of whether HLA type influences TCRB rearrangement. Shortening that was moderate but significant affected the TCRB CDR3s of Type 1 diabetes patients in all four CD4+ subsets.

The receptor's source is a man in his late teens or twenties with type 1 diabetes. J is TRBJ1-1 and V is TRBV30; TRBD1 is a possible D gene (5 bases). Sequencing input: naive CD4+ T cells from blood. As DNA, the CDR3 is TGTGCCTGGGAGGTGGTTGGGGGCACTGAAGCTTTCTTT. It is translated as CAWEVVGGTEAFF. The full variable domain, completed using reference TRBV30 and TRBJ1-1, is SQTIHQWPATLVQPVGSPLSLECTVEGTSNPNLYWYRQAAGRGLQLLFYSVGIGQISSEVPQNLSASRPQDRQFILSSKKLLLSDSGFYLCAWEVVGGTEAFFGQGTRLTVV.